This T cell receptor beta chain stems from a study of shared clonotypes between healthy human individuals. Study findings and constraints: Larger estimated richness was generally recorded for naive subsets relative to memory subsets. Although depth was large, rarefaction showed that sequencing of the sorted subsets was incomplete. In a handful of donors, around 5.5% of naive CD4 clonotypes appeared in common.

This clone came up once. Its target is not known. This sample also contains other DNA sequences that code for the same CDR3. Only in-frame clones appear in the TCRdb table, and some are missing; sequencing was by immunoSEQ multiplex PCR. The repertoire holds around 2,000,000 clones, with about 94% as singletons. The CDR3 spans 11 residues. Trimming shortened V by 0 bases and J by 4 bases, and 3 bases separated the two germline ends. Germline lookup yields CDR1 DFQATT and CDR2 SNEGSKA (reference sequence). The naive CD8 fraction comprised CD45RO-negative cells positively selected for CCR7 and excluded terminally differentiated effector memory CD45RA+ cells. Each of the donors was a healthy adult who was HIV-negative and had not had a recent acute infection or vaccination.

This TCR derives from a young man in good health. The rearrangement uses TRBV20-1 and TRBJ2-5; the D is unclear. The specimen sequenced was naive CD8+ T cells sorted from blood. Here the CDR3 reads CSARDLETQYF. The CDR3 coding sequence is TGCAGTGCTAGAGATTTAGAGACCCAGTACTTC.